This T cell receptor beta chain is drawn from a study of cytomegalovirus exposure and HLA in healthy donors. Study observations and caveats: Sequencing artifact likely explains a cluster of highly shared sequence variants. Common viral pathogens seemed to be connected with several of the most significant clusters, according to a later analysis.

Participants comprised healthy donors of bone marrow. To note about this clone: What it recognizes is unknown.

PCR involved 60 Vbeta and 13 Jbeta primers. Sequencing was performed with immunoSEQ multiplex PCR; in TCRdb, only in-frame clones are kept and a portion is missing. The data hold some 200,000 clones, with 80% to 85% observed a single time. V was shortened by 0 bases and J by 2 bases, with 14 bases between the two germline ends. The CDR3 is 16 residues long. The germline V gene has CDR1 SGDLS and CDR2 YYNGEE. The chain employs TRBV9 and TRBJ1-2; no firm D call. This clonotype was sampled from a boy under 10 years old in good health and CMV-seronegative. The sequenced sample consisted of PBMCs. CDR3 in DNA: TGTGCCAGCAGCGTAGGGAGGGTCAAAGAGAACTATGGCTACACCTTC. Protein product: CASSVGRVKENYGYTF.